This T cell receptor (beta chain) was profiled in a study of molecular identifiers for immune sequencing clone quantification. The germline V gene encodes CDR1 MGHRA and CDR2 YSYEKL. The CDR3 sequence is 14 residues long. Trimming left V 1 base short and J 4 bases short, with 11 bases between. Concerning this clonotype: What it binds is unknown.

Overall study results and limits: For effector cells, clones above 20 RNA copies held over 97% of molecules; for naive cells, under 1%.

Sorting selected naive CD8 T cells with a CD8+CD4-CCR7+CD45RA+ phenotype. Previously described methods with listed TCR primers produced the bulk TCR libraries. A single record per CDR3 protein comes from TCRdb applying MiXCR to the PCR reads. The table has about 330,000 distinct CDR3 sequences, 24% seen once. This TCR derives from a human donor in good health. Some libraries in this study had Jurkat cell RNA spiked in. The chain uses TRBV4-1 and TRBJ2-7; D is perhaps TRBD1 (6 bases). Sequenced material: naive CD8+ T cells from blood, with Jurkat cell RNA spiked in. Subset in this sample: FACS-sorted CD8+CD4-CCR7+CD45RA+ naive T cells. DNA for the CDR3: TGCGCCAGCAGCCAAGGTACAGGGTTTTACGAGCAGTACTTC. It yields the protein CASSQGTGFYEQYF.